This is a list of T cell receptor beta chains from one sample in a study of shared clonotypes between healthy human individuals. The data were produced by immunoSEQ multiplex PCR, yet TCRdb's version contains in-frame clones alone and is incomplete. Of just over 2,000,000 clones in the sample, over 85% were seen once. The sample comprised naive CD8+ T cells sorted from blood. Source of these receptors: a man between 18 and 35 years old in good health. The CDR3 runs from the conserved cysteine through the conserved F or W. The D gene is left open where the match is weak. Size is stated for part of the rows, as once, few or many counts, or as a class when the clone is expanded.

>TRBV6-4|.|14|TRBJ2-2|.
CASSEGANTGELFF
TGTGCCAGCAGTGAAGGAGCGAACACCGGGGAGCTGTTTTTT
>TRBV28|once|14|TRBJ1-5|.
CASSLRGAGQPQHF
TGTGCCAGCAGTTTACGGGGGGCAGGTCAGCCCCAGCATTTT
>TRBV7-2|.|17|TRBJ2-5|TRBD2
CASSTREGLTIQETQYF
TGTGCCAGCAGCACCCGGGAGGGGCTAACTATCCAAGAGACCCAGTACTTC
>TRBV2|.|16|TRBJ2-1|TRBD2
CASAPPGGPAYNEQFF
TGTGCCAGCGCCCCGCCGGGGGGGCCAGCCTACAATGAGCAGTTCTTC
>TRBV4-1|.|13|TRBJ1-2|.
CASSQVLQGGYTF
TGCGCCAGCAGCCAAGTCCTCCAGGGGGGCTACACCTTC
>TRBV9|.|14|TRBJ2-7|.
CASSVGWVGYEQYF
TGTGCCAGCAGCGTAGGGTGGGTAGGGTACGAGCAGTACTTC
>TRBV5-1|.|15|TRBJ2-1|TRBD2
CASSSGGSSYNEQFF
TGCGCCAGCAGCTCGGGCGGGAGCTCCTACAATGAGCAGTTCTTC
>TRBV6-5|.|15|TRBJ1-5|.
CASSYSQMGGMPQHF
TGTGCCAGCAGTTACTCGCAAATGGGGGGGATGCCCCAGCATTTT
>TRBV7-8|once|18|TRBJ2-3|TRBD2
CASSVLAGEFSFTDTQYF
TGTGCCAGCAGCGTCCTAGCGGGAGAGTTTTCATTCACAGATACGCAGTATTTT
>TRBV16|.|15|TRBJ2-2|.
CASSQSRRGTGELFF
TGTGCCAGCAGCCAATCGCGCAGGGGCACCGGGGAGCTGTTTTTT
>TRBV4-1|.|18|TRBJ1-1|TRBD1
CASSQIDLTGIMNTEAFF
TGCGCCAGCAGCCAGATCGATCTGACAGGGATCATGAACACTGAAGCTTTCTTT
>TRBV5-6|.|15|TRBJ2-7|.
CASSSGRGQAYEQYF
TGTGCCAGCAGCTCGGGAAGGGGACAAGCCTACGAGCAGTACTTC
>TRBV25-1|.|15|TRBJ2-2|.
CASSRSSTNTGELFF
TGTGCCAGCAGTCGGTCAAGTACGAACACCGGGGAGCTGTTTTTT
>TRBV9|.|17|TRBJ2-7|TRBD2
CASSEATDLAGSYEQYF
TGTGCCAGCAGCGAGGCGACCGATCTAGCGGGATCCTACGAGCAGTACTTC
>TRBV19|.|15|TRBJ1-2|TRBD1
CASSKGQGNNYGYTF
TGTGCCAGTAGTAAGGGACAGGGAAATAACTATGGCTACACCTTC
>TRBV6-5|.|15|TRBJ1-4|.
CASSLSQAYNEKLFF
TGTGCCAGCAGCCTCTCACAGGCCTATAATGAAAAACTGTTTTTT
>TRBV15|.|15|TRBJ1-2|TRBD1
CATSRDRGTGYGYTF
TGTGCCACCAGCAGAGACAGGGGGACGGGCTATGGCTACACCTTC
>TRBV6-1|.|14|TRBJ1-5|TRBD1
CASTTTGAGQPQHF
TGTGCCAGCACTACGACAGGGGCCGGACAGCCCCAGCATTTT
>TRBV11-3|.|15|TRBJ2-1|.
CASSFRQGEHNEQFF
TGTGCCAGCAGCTTCCGACAAGGGGAGCACAATGAGCAGTTCTTC
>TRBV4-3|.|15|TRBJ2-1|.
CASSQDRDLYNEQFF
TGCGCCAGCAGCCAAGACAGGGATCTCTACAATGAGCAGTTCTTC
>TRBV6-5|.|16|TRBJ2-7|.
CASSSEPTGISYEQYF
TGTGCCAGCAGTTCCGAACCTACCGGGATCTCCTACGAGCAGTACTTC
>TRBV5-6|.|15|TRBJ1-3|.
CASSPVQGTGNTIYF
TGTGCCAGCAGCCCCGTGCAGGGGACTGGAAACACCATATATTTT
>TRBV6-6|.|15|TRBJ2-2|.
CASSLLSANTGELFF
TGTGCCAGCAGTCTCTTATCCGCGAACACCGGGGAGCTGTTTTTT
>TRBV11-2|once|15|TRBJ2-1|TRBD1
CASSPLDRGGFEQFF
TGTGCCAGCAGCCCACTGGACAGGGGTGGTTTTGAGCAGTTCTTC
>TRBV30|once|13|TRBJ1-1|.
CAWSVEGGTEAFF
TGTGCCTGGAGTGTGGAGGGAGGCACTGAAGCTTTCTTT
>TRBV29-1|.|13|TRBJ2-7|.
CSGLGDNDYEQYF
TGCAGCGGTCTCGGGGACAATGACTACGAGCAGTACTTC
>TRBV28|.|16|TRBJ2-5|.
CASSLPTTDNQETQYF
TGTGCCAGCAGCCTACCAACGACGGACAACCAAGAGACCCAGTACTTC
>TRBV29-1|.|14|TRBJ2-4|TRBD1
CSVEGGQGGNIQYF
TGCAGCGTTGAAGGGGGACAGGGTGGAAACATTCAGTACTTC
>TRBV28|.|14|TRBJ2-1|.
CASSFRGALDEQFF
TGTGCCAGCAGTTTCCGGGGGGCCTTGGATGAGCAGTTCTTC
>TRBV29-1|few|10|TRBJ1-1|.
CSVVVAEAFF
TGCAGCGTTGTGGTGGCTGAAGCTTTCTTT
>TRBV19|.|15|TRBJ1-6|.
CASNPRDSYNSPLHF
TGTGCCAGTAACCCAAGGGACTCCTATAATTCACCCCTCCACTTT
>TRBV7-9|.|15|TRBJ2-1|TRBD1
CASSLVGQGGHEQFF
TGTGCCAGCAGCTTAGTTGGACAGGGGGGGCATGAGCAGTTCTTC
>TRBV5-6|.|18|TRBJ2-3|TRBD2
CASSLTNSGTGGADTQYF
TGTGCCAGCAGCTTGACCAATAGCGGGACCGGTGGCGCAGATACGCAGTATTTT
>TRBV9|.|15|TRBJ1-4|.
CASSVGSTGSEKLFF
TGTGCCAGCAGCGTAGGTTCCACAGGGAGTGAAAAACTGTTTTTT
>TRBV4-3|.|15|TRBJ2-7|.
CASSQDPQGHYEQYF
TGCGCCAGCAGCCAAGACCCGCAGGGGCACTACGAGCAGTACTTC
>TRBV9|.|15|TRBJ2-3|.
CASSSWGGATDTQYF
TGTGCCAGCAGCTCTTGGGGGGGCGCGACAGATACGCAGTATTTT
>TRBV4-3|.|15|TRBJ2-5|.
CASSQYRGVGETQYF
TGCGCCAGCAGCCAATATCGTGGCGTCGGGGAGACCCAGTACTTC
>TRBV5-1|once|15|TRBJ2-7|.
CASSLDAGMRYEQYF
TGCGCCAGCAGCTTGGACGCGGGTATGAGGTACGAGCAGTACTTC
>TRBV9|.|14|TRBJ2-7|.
CASSVVAEAYEQYF
TGTGCCAGCAGCGTAGTCGCGGAGGCCTACGAGCAGTACTTC
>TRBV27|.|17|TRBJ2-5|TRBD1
CASSERTGAGTKETQYF
TGTGCCAGCAGTGAGCGGACAGGGGCCGGGACAAAAGAGACCCAGTACTTC
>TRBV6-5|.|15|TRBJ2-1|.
CASYPSRSSYNEQFF
TGTGCCAGCTACCCATCCCGGAGCTCCTACAATGAGCAGTTCTTC
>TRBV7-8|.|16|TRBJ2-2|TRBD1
CASRTLGGLNTGELFF
TGTGCCAGCAGGACTCTAGGGGGCCTGAACACCGGGGAGCTGTTTTTT
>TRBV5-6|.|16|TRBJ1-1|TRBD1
CASSKSGTGGRTEAFF
TGTGCCAGCAGCAAATCCGGGACAGGGGGTCGCACTGAAGCTTTCTTT
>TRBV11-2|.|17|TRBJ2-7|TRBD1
CASSLLLVGTGSHEQYF
TGTGCCAGCAGCTTACTTCTTGTCGGGACAGGCTCCCACGAGCAGTACTTC
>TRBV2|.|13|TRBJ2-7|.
CASSQSPGYEQYF
TGTGCCAGCAGCCAGTCCCCAGGTTACGAGCAGTACTTC
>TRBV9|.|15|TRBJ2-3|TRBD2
CASSPASGSTDTQYF
TGTGCCAGCAGCCCGGCTAGCGGGAGCACAGATACGCAGTATTTT
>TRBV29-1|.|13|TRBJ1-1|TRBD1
CSVLMPGGFEAFF
TGCAGCGTCTTGATGCCAGGGGGCTTTGAAGCTTTCTTT
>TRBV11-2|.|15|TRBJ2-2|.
CASSLGGASTGELFF
TGTGCCAGCAGCTTAGGGGGCGCGAGCACCGGGGAGCTGTTTTTT
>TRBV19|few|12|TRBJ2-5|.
CASSPGEGTQYF
TGTGCCAGTAGTCCAGGGGAGGGGACCCAGTACTTC
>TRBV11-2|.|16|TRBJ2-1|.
CASSGRTDPRSPEQFF
TGTGCCAGCAGCGGACGGACGGACCCCAGATCTCCTGAGCAGTTCTTC
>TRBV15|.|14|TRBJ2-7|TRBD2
CATPERETPYEQYF
TGTGCCACCCCTGAGCGGGAGACCCCCTACGAGCAGTACTTC
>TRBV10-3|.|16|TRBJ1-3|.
CAISPEDLSSGNTIYF
TGTGCCATCAGTCCGGAGGACTTGAGCTCTGGAAACACCATATATTTT